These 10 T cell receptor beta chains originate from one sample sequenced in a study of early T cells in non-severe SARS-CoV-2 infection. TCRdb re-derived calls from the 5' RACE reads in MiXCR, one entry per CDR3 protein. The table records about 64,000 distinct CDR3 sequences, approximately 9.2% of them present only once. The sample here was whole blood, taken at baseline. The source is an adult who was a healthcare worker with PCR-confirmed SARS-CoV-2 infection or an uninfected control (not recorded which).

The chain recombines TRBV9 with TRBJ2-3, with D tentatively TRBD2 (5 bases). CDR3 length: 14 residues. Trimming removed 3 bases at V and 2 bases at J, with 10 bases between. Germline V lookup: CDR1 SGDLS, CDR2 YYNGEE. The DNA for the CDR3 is TGTGCCAGCAGCGCGAGCGGTATCACAGATACGCAGTATTTT. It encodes CASSASGITDTQYF.

The CDR3, as DNA: TGTGCCAGCACCAAACAAACGGGGGGGCTGGAGACCCAGTACTTC. It encodes CASTKQTGGLETQYF. This chain connects TRBV28 to TRBJ2-5, with TRBD2 matching 8 bases. CDR1 and CDR2 from the germline V gene are MDHEN and SYDVKM. The CDR3 totals 15 residues. The ends lost 7 bases at V and 5 bases at J; junction bases unmatched: 12.

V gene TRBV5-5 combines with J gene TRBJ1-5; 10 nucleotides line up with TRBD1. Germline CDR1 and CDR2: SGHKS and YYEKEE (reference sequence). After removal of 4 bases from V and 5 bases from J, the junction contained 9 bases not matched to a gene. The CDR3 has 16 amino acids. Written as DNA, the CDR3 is TGTGCCAGCAGCGCCGGGGACAGGGGATTCGATCAGCCCCAGCATTTT. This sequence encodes CASSAGDRGFDQPQHF.

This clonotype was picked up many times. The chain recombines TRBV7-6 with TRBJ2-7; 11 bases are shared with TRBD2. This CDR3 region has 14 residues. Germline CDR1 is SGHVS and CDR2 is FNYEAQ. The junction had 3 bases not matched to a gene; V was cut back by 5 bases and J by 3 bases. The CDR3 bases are TGTGCCAGCAGCCTGACTAGCGGGAACTACGAGCAGTACTTC. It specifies CASSLTSGNYEQYF.

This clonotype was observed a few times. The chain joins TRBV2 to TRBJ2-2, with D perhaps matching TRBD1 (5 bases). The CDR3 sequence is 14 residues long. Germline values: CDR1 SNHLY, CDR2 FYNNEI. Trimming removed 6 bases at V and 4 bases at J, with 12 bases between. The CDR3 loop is CASSPSTGTGELFF. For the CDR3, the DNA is TGTGCCAGCAGCCCAAGCACAGGCACCGGGGAGCTGTTTTTT.

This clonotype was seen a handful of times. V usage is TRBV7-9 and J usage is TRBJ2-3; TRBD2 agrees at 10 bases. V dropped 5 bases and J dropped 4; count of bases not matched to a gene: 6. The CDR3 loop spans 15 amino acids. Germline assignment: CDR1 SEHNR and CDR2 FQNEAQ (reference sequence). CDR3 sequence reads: CASSPSGRGADTQYF. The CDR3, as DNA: TGTGCCAGCAGCCCTAGCGGGAGAGGGGCAGATACGCAGTATTTT.

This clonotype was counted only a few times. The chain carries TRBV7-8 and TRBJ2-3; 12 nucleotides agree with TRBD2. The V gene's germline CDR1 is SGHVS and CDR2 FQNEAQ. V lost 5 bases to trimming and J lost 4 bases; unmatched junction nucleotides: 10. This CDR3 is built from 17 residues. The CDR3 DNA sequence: TGTGCCAGCAGCCCGCACCTAGCGGGAGGGCCCGCAGATACGCAGTATTTT. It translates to CASSPHLAGGPADTQYF.

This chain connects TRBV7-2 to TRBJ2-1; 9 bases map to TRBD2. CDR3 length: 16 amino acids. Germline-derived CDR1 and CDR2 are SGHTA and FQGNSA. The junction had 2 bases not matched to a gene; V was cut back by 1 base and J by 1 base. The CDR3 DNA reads TGTGCCAGCAGCTTAGTAGCGGGAGAGTCCTACAATGAGCAGTTCTTC. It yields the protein CASSLVAGESYNEQFF.

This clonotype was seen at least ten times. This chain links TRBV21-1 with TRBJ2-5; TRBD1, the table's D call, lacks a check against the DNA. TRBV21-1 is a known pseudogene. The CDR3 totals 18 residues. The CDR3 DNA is TGTGCCAGCAGCAAAGGAACTAGACAGGGGTGGCCGAAAGAGACCCAGTACTTC. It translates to CASSKGTRQGWPKETQYF.

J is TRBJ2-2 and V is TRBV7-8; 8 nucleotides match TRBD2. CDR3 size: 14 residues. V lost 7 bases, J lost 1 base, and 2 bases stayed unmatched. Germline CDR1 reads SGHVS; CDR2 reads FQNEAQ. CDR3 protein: CASKRGMNTGELFF. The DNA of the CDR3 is TGTGCCAGCAAGCGGGGGATGAACACCGGGGAGCTGTTTTTT.